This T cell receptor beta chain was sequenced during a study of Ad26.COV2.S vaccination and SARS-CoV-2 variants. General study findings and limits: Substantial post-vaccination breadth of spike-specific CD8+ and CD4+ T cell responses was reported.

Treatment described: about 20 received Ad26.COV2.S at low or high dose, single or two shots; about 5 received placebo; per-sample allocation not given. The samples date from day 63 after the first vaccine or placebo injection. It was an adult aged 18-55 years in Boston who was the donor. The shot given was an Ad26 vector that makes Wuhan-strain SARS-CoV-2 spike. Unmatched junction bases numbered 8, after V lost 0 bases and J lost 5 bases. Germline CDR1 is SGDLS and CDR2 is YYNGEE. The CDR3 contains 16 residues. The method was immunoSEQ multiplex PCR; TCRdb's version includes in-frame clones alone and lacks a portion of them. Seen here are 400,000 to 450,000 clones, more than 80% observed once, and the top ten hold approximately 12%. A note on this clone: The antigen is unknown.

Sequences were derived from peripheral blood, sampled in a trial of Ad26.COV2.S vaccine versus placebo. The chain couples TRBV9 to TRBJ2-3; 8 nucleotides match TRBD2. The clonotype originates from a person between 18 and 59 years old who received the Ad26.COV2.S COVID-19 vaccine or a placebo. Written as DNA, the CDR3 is TGTGCCAGCAGCGTAGGACTAGCGCGCGGGGTAGATACGCAGTATTTT. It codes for CASSVGLARGVDTQYF.